This TCR beta chain was found in a study of CD8 T cells in Susac syndrome. Random hexamers served to reverse transcribe roughly 0.5 to 1 ug RNA. TCRdb re-called the immunoSEQ multiplex PCR reads through MiXCR, storing one row per CDR3 protein. Seen here are some 450,000 distinct CDR3 sequences, approximately 85% observed once, and the top ten hold around 0.12%. The CDR3 totals 13 residues. Trimming removed 3 bases at V and 5 bases at J, with 11 bases between. Germline V gene data show CDR1 as LNHNV and CDR2 as YYDKDF (reference sequence). Isolation of CD8+ and CD4+ T cells was performed negatively, whereas enrichment of TEMRA cells was done by FACS.

The receptor was derived from a human donor with multiple sclerosis. The source material was CD8+ T cells from PBMCs. J is TRBJ2-7 and V is TRBV15; tentatively, D is TRBD1 (5 bases). CDR3 protein: CATSSAGIHEQYF. Written as DNA, the CDR3 is TGTGCCACCAGCAGCGCAGGGATCCACGAGCAGTACTTC.